The rows below give T cell receptor beta chains drawn from one sample of a study of blood T cell repertoires in COVID-19. Sequenced by immunoSEQ multiplex PCR; TCRdb stores in-frame clones only, minus some. The data hold approximately 290,000 clones, with roughly four fifths observed a single time. The sequencing input was peripheral blood. The receptors stem from a person aged 70 to 80 with COVID-19, enrolled during active disease. The CDR3 runs from the conserved cysteine through the conserved F or W. Fields, in order: V gene, clone size, CDR3 protein. Size is omitted from some rows. Given values are once, few, many or a class for expanded clones.

V: TRBV19; size: .; CDR3: CASSMGARGNYGYTF
V: TRBV5-1; size: .; CDR3: CASSFPDRGQGTEAFF
V: TRBV10-3; size: .; CDR3: CASTDRAGYEQFF
V: TRBV21-1; size: .; CDR3: CASSNSLGEQFF
V: TRBV11-3; size: .; CDR3: CASSLDGGGNTEAFF
V: TRBV6-5; size: .; CDR3: CASSFGTEILEAFF
V: TRBV3-1/TRBV3-2; size: .; CDR3: CASSQDHQGWETQYF
V: TRBV18; size: .; CDR3: CASSSGGAAEKLFF
V: TRBV6-2/TRBV6-3; size: .; CDR3: CASSYGTVQTKAFF
V: TRBV13; size: medium-sized; CDR3: CASSWSQGSEAFF
V: TRBV3-1/TRBV3-2; size: .; CDR3: CARYGLAGVETQYF
V: TRBV5-4; size: .; CDR3: CASSSGLRGSGVQYF
V: TRBV13; size: .; CDR3: CASSDRGRGMLYEQYF
V: TRBV27; size: .; CDR3: CASSSRTDFSYEQYF